This T cell receptor beta chain was obtained from a study of blood T cell repertoires in COVID-19. Germline values: CDR1 SGDLS, CDR2 YYNGEE. With 2 bases removed from V and 8 bases from J, the gap between germline ends came to 13 bases. There are 13 residues in the CDR3. TCRdb keeps only in-frame clones here, not all; method: immunoSEQ multiplex PCR. The data hold around 120,000 clones, with about 90% observed a single time. Sample: peripheral blood. The origin of this receptor is an older woman with COVID-19, enrolled during active disease. This chain links TRBV9 with TRBJ1-2; tentatively, D is TRBD1 (6 bases). The CDR3 DNA reads TGTGCCAGCAGCGTTCAGGGGATTGGGGGCTACACCTTC. Translating it yields CASSVQGIGGYTF.